These 21 T cell receptor beta chains were sequenced from one sample in a study of blood T cell repertoires in COVID-19. This table comes from immunoSEQ multiplex PCR, and its TCRdb copy is limited to in-frame clones, with some not included. Found here are fewer than 150,000 clones, 90% of them singletons; the top ten hold around 4%. The sequencing input was peripheral blood. These receptors originate from an older woman with COVID-19, enrolled during active disease.

The V call is TRBV6-2 or TRBV6-3, the J call TRBJ2-1; the match to TRBD2 covers 10 bases. Germline V gene sequence: CDR1 MNHEY, CDR2 SVGEGT. The CDR3 sequence is 15 residues long. With 7 bases clipped from V and 8 bases from J, the junction kept 11 bases outside the gene matches. CDR3 DNA sequence: TGTGCCAGCAACCCCAGCGGGGGGGCGGGCTATGAGCAGTTCTTC. It is translated as CASNPSGGAGYEQFF.

V usage is TRBV11-2 and J usage is TRBJ2-7; 13 bases match TRBD2. The V and J ends lost 5 bases and 3 bases, in that order; junction bases with no gene match: 7. The CDR3 spans 16 residues. CDR1 is SGHAT and CDR2 is FQNNGV in the germline V gene. The CDR3 sequence is CASSPRLAGGFYEQYF. CDR3 bases: TGTGCCAGCAGCCCTCGACTAGCGGGGGGATTCTACGAGCAGTACTTC.

V gene TRBV18 combines with J gene TRBJ1-1; TRBD1 aligns across 11 bases. Trimming removed 3 bases from V and 6 bases from J; junction bases left unmatched: 6. This CDR3 has 15 residues. The V gene's germline CDR1 is KGHSH and CDR2 LQKENI. CDR3 loop: CASSPNRDRGAEAFF. CDR3 bases: TGTGCCAGCTCACCTAACCGGGACAGGGGGGCTGAAGCTTTCTTT.

The rearrangement links TRBV28 to TRBJ1-1, with D hard to call. This CDR3 is 12 amino acids long. V was shortened by 4 bases and J by 1 base, with 4 bases between the two germline ends. Germline V lookup: CDR1 MDHEN, CDR2 SYDVKM. CDR3 DNA: TGTGCCAGCAGTTCACAGAACACTGAAGCTTTCTTT. Its protein product is CASSSQNTEAFF.

This chain links TRBV4-1 with TRBJ2-2; D is unclear. V was shortened by 0 bases and J by 0 bases, with 14 bases between the two germline ends. Germline CDR1 and CDR2: MGHRA and YSYEKL. CDR3 length equals 18 residues. As DNA, the CDR3 is TGCGCCAGCAGCCAAGAAGAGGCTCGATATGCGAACACCGGGGAGCTGTTTTTT. It translates to CASSQEEARYANTGELFF.

This chain connects TRBV30 to TRBJ2-2; maybe TRBD1 (6 bases). V lost 3 bases and J lost 8, with 10 bases in between. The CDR3 has 12 amino acids. From germline, CDR1 is GTSNPN and CDR2 SVGIG (reference sequence). The CDR3, as DNA: TGTGCCTGGAGCGCACAGGGAGGGGAGCTGTTTTTT. Protein product: CAWSAQGGELFF.

The V call is TRBV19, the J call TRBJ2-2, with unresolved D. There are 14 residues in the CDR3. V was clipped by 0 bases and J by 4 bases, with 6 bases between them. The germline V gene encodes CDR1 LNHDA and CDR2 SQIVND (reference sequence). The CDR3 region has the DNA TGTGCCAGTAGTATAGAATCGGGCACCGGGGAGCTGTTTTTT. The encoded protein is CASSIESGTGELFF.

The V gene is TRBV6-6, the J gene TRBJ2-7; tentative D call: TRBD1 (6 bases). The CDR3 covers 13 residues. The germline V and J ends were trimmed by 2 bases and 6 bases, with 11 bases remaining between them. Germline V gene data show CDR1 as MNHNY and CDR2 as SVGAGI (reference sequence). The CDR3 DNA sequence: TGTGCCAGCAGTTACGCAGGGGTTGCCGAGCAGTACTTC. The encoded protein is CASSYAGVAEQYF.

This chain connects TRBV15 to TRBJ1-2; the match to TRBD1 covers 9 bases. Germline V CDR1 and CDR2: LNHNV, YYDKDF (reference sequence). The CDR3 sequence is 14 residues long. Losses at the gene ends were 4 bases for V and 7 bases for J; bases not matched to a gene: 7. The CDR3 here is CATSIDRGFSGYTF. DNA of the CDR3: TGTGCCACCAGCATCGACAGGGGGTTTTCTGGCTACACCTTC. The variable domain in full, with the rest retrieved from reference TRBV15 and TRBJ1-2, is DAMVIQNPRYQVTQFGKPVTLSCSQTLNHNVMYWYQQKSSQAPKLLFHYYDKDFNNEADTPDNFQSRRPNTSFCFLDIRSPGLGDTAMYLCATSIDRGFSGYTFGSGTRLTVV.

The chain has TRBV5-1 and TRBJ2-3; 13 positions agree with TRBD2. The length of the CDR3 is 18 residues. Trimming at V came to 3 bases and at J to 2 bases, leaving 9 bases not matched to a gene. CDR1 is SGHRS, CDR2 YFSETQ, per germline. The CDR3 coding sequence is TGCGCCAGCAGCTCACTGAAGACTAGCGGGGGGTACACAGATACGCAGTATTTT. It is translated as CASSSLKTSGGYTDTQYF.

V is TRBV6-6 and J is TRBJ2-7, with TRBD1 as a possible D gene (7 bases). The CDR3 is 15 residues long. V lost 7 bases and J 3 bases, leaving 19 bases between the germline ends. Germline CDR1 MNHNY, CDR2 SVGAGI (reference sequence). CDR3 DNA: TGTGCCAGCACCGACCGGACAGGAGGGGGCTACGAGCAGTACTTC. This codes for CASTDRTGGGYEQYF.

In this sample, this clone turned up a few times. The chain uses TRBV5-1 and TRBJ2-2; TRBD1 aligns across 8 bases. The ends lost 4 bases at V and 1 base at J; junction bases unmatched: 6. Looked up from germline, CDR1 is SGHRS and CDR2 is YFSETQ. The CDR3 is 16 residues long. The chain's CDR3 is CASSKGTGGNTGELFF. The CDR3 DNA reads as TGCGCCAGCAGCAAAGGGACAGGTGGGAACACCGGGGAGCTGTTTTTT.

V and J are TRBV3-1 (or the pseudogene TRBV3-2) and TRBJ1-1, with D tentatively TRBD1 (5 bases). The CDR3 is 12 amino acids. Deletions cut 1 base from V and 7 bases from J, with 7 bases between. Germline V lookup: CDR1 LGHDT, CDR2 YNNKEL (reference sequence). CDR3 bases: TGTGCCAGCAGCCAAGCCCAGGGTGAAGCTTTCTTT. Protein sequence: CASSQAQGEAFF.

The rearrangement uses TRBV7-8 and TRBJ2-3; 8 bases are a match to TRBD1. The CDR3 contains 14 residues. The germline V gene has CDR1 SGHVS and CDR2 FQNEAQ. V was pared by 1 base and J by 3 bases, with 0 bases of the junction left unmatched. The CDR3 reads CASSLGTGTDTQYF. CDR3 coding DNA: TGTGCCAGCAGCTTAGGGACAGGGACAGATACGCAGTATTTT. The full variable domain, rest sourced from reference TRBV7-8 and TRBJ2-3, is GAGVSQSPRYKVAKRGQDVALRCDPISGHVSLFWYQQALGQGPEFLTYFQNEAQLDKSGLPSDRFFAERPEGSVSTLKIQRTQQEDSAVYLCASSLGTGTDTQYFGPGTRLTVL.

This sequence joins TRBV7-2 and TRBJ1-1, with D possibly matching TRBD1 (6 bases). Trimming removed 8 bases from V and 4 bases from J, with 20 bases in between. CDR1 and CDR2 (germline): SGHTA, FQGNSA. The CDR3 spans 15 residues. CDR3 sequence: CASGVNLGAVTEAFF. CDR3 sequence (DNA): TGTGCCAGCGGGGTTAACCTGGGGGCCGTCACTGAAGCTTTCTTT.

The table lists this clone with a few counts. The chain is built from TRBV6-1 and TRBJ2-1; D unclear. Between the trimmed V and J ends, which lost 3 bases and 2 bases, there was a span of 17 bases. CDR1 is MNHNS, CDR2 SASEGT, per germline. The CDR3 contains 17 residues. CDR3 region: CASSDGPHFTPYNEQFF. The DNA of the CDR3 is TGTGCCAGCAGTGATGGTCCACATTTCACCCCCTACAATGAGCAGTTCTTC.

J is TRBJ1-4 and V is TRBV5-1; 7 bases match TRBD1. CDR1 is SGHRS and CDR2 is YFSETQ in the germline V gene. With V trimmed by 4 bases and J by 1 base, 7 bases remained unmatched. This CDR3 spans 16 amino acids. Written as DNA, the CDR3 is TGCGCCAGCAGCCAGGGGCAGGGGGTAACTAATGAAAAACTGTTTTTT. Encoded protein: CASSQGQGVTNEKLFF.

J is TRBJ2-7 and V is TRBV15, with D possibly being TRBD1 (5 bases). This CDR3 contains 13 residues. V was shortened by 0 bases and J by 5 bases, with 8 bases between the two germline ends. Germline values: CDR1 LNHNV, CDR2 YYDKDF (reference sequence). CDR3 protein: CATSRDRAHEQYF. In DNA, the CDR3 is TGTGCCACCAGCAGAGACAGGGCCCACGAGCAGTACTTC. Filled out from reference TRBV15 and TRBJ2-7, the complete variable domain reads DAMVIQNPRYQVTQFGKPVTLSCSQTLNHNVMYWYQQKSSQAPKLLFHYYDKDFNNEADTPDNFQSRRPNTSFCFLDIRSPGLGDTAMYLCATSRDRAHEQYFGPGTRLTVT.

The CDR3 region is CASNPGGGLTGELFF. The CDR3 nucleotides read TGCGCCAGCAACCCCGGCGGGGGGCTCACCGGGGAGCTGTTTTTT. The rearrangement joins TRBV5-1 to TRBJ2-2; 8 positions match TRBD2. Losses at the gene ends were 6 bases for V and 4 bases for J; bases not matched to a gene: 8. The CDR3 covers 15 residues. The germline CDR1 and CDR2 sequences are SGHRS and YFSETQ.

The chain joins TRBV7-2 to TRBJ2-3; 13 positions agree with TRBD2. The CDR3 extends over 17 amino acids. Germline loops: CDR1 SGHTA, CDR2 FQGNSA. Germline trimming cut 0 bases from V and 6 bases from J; bases unmatched to any gene: 6. The DNA for the CDR3 is TGTGCCAGCAGCTTAGCCCCACTAGCGGGGGGGCCTGATACGCAGTATTTT. Residues: CASSLAPLAGGPDTQYF.

This chain joins TRBV5-4 and TRBJ2-3; TRBD2 matches at 16 bases. Germline V gene lookup returns CDR1 SGHNT and CDR2 YYREEE (reference sequence). The CDR3 has 17 residues. J lost 3 bases, V lost 4 bases, and 5 bases had no gene match. CDR3 loop: CASSAGLAGGQTDTQYF. CDR3 nucleotide sequence: TGTGCCAGCAGCGCGGGACTAGCGGGGGGGCAAACAGATACGCAGTATTTT.